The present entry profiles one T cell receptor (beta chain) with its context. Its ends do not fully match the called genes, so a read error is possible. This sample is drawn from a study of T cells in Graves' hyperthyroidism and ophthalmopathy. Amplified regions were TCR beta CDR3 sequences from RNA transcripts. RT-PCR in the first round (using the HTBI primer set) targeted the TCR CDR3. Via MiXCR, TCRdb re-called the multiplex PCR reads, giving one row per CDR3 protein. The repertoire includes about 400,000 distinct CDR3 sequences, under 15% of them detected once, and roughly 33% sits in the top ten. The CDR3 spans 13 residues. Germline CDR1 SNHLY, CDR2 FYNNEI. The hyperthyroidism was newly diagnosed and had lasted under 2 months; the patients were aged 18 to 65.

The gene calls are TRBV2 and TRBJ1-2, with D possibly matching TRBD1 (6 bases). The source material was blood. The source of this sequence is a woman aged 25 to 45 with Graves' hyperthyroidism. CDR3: CTSSVQGPPGYTF. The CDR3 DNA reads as TGTACCAGCAGTGTTCAGGGGCCCCCTGGATACACCTTC.